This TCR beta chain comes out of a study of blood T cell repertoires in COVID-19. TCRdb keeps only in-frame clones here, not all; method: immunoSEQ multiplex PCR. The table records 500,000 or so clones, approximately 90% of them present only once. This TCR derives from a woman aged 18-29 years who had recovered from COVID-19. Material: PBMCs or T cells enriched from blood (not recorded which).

The CDR3 region is CASSEEREGEQYF. For the CDR3, the DNA is TGTGCCAGCAGTGAGGAGAGGGAGGGAGAGCAGTACTTC. The chain carries TRBV6-1 and TRBJ2-7; 7 bases map to TRBD2. After removal of 3 bases from V and 7 bases from J, the junction contained 6 bases not matched to a gene. This CDR3 has 13 amino acids. Germline V lookup: CDR1 MNHNS, CDR2 SASEGT.